These 10 T cell receptor beta chains came from one sample sequenced in a study of OX40 agonist ivuxolimab in advanced cancers. The method behind the library was the immunoSEQ multiplex PCR assay. This immuneACCESS table, as held by TCRdb, lists in-frame sequences with V and J called but not all clones. Of the missing ones, under half trace to an unresolved V gene in checked studies; the others have no known cause. Within this sample are almost 35,000 clones, with roughly 79% of them counted one time only. Approximately 1.3% of the sample goes to the ten largest clones. The starting material was CD4+ or CD8+ T cells sorted from blood, obtained in a trial of the OX40 agonist ivuxolimab. These receptor sequences come from an adult with an advanced solid tumor such as melanoma, head and neck, liver or kidney cancer.

The V call is TRBV15, the J call TRBJ1-1, with TRBD1 matching over 7 bases. Germline CDR1 reads LNHNV; CDR2 reads YYDKDF (reference sequence). Germline trimming cut 3 bases from V and 0 bases from J; bases unmatched to any gene: 10. CDR3 length equals 17 residues. The DNA of the CDR3 is TGTGCCACCAGCAGGGCTAGGACAGGCCAAATGAACACTGAAGCTTTCTTT. Translation: CATSRARTGQMNTEAFF.

This clone was seen a single time. This rearrangement joins TRBV28 to TRBJ1-2; 12 bases fit TRBD1. CDR3 length: 14 residues. Germline loops: CDR1 MDHEN, CDR2 SYDVKM. The junction had 14 bases not matched to a gene; V was cut back by 7 bases and J by 14 bases. CDR3 DNA: TGTGCCAGCACTCTTCCTGGGACAGGGGGCCTCTGGACCTTC. As protein: CASTLPGTGGLWTF.

This chain joins TRBV5-1 and TRBJ2-5; D perhaps matches TRBD1 (6 bases). The germline CDR1 and CDR2 sequences are SGHRS and YFSETQ. Trimming shortened V by 0 bases and J by 6 bases, and 15 bases separated the two germline ends. This CDR3 is built from 15 residues. CDR3: CASSLGGQGRKTQYF. DNA for the CDR3: TGCGCCAGCAGCTTGGGGGGCCAGGGGAGAAAGACCCAGTACTTC.

This chain uses TRBV18 with TRBJ2-7; 9 bases fit TRBD2. From germline, CDR1 is KGHSH and CDR2 LQKENI. The CDR3 is made up of 14 amino acids. V shed 7 bases and J 4 bases; nucleotides not matched to a gene: 8. CDR3 nucleotide sequence: TGTGCCAGCTTATTACCGGGACTAGCTTACGAGCAGTACTTC. This gives the protein CASLLPGLAYEQYF.

The chain links TRBV30 to TRBJ1-4; 7 bases fit TRBD1. Germline V gene sequence: CDR1 GTSNPN, CDR2 SVGIG (reference sequence). This CDR3 comprises 15 residues. V trimming: 0 bases; J trimming: 7 bases; junction bases outside the gene matches: 8. CDR3 DNA: TGTGCCTGGAGTGTACGAGGGGGCGAGTTTGAAAAACTGTTTTTT. Protein product: CAWSVRGGEFEKLFF.

Note on this clone: This specimen includes other DNA sequences encoding the same CDR3. The J gene is TRBJ1-1, the V gene TRBV7-2, with 8 bases lining up with TRBD1. The CDR3 consists of 12 residues. The germline CDR1 and CDR2 sequences are SGHTA and FQGNSA. V lost 3 bases, J lost 8 bases, and 2 bases stayed unmatched. The CDR3 loop reads CASSFRQGEAFF. DNA for the CDR3: TGTGCCAGCAGCTTCAGACAGGGGGAAGCTTTCTTT.

V is TRBV5-6 and J is TRBJ1-1, with D perhaps TRBD1 (5 bases). Germline assignment: CDR1 SGHDT and CDR2 YYEEEE. Trimming cost V 0 bases and J 10 bases, with 10 bases left between them. This CDR3 region has 12 residues. The CDR3 sequence is CASSLVGTLAFF. The DNA of the CDR3 is TGTGCCAGCAGCTTGGTAGGGACTTTAGCTTTCTTT.

The V gene is TRBV5-4, the J gene TRBJ1-2; no clear D. V lost 2 bases and J 2 bases, leaving 10 bases between the germline ends. Germline V lookup: CDR1 SGHNT, CDR2 YYREEE (reference sequence). This CDR3 spans 14 amino acids. In DNA form, the CDR3 reads TGTGCCAGCAGCTTACCGACAAGGAACTATGGCTACACCTTC. Translated, it gives CASSLPTRNYGYTF.

This clone was seen a few times. Here the CDR3 DNA reads TGTGCCAGTATGGGGAACACTGAAGCTTTCTTT. It codes for CASMGNTEAFF. The V gene is TRBV19, the J gene TRBJ1-1; D is undetermined. V was cut by 7 bases and J by 1 base, with 4 bases left in between. Germline V gene sequence: CDR1 LNHDA, CDR2 SQIVND (reference sequence). The CDR3 has 11 amino acids.

V usage is TRBV6-5 and J usage is TRBJ1-1, with D hard to call. The length of the CDR3 is 13 residues. From germline, CDR1 is MNHEY and CDR2 SVGAGI. V lost 11 bases, J lost 5 bases, and 18 bases lay in between. CDR3 loop: CASCPPARTEAFF. The CDR3 coding sequence is TGTGCCTCCTGCCCACCTGCGAGGACTGAAGCTTTCTTT.